A single sample gave rise to the 25 T cell receptor beta chains below, sequenced in a study of CD8 T cells in ankylosing spondylitis. TCRdb used MiXCR to reprocess the 5' RACE reads, holding one entry per CDR3 protein. The table has 220,000 or so distinct CDR3 sequences, under 12% seen once. What was sequenced was blood, either unsorted or a sorted T cell fraction (not recorded which). These receptors all stem from a male donor with ankylosing spondylitis or in good health (not recorded which).

This clonotype was counted many times. This chain connects TRBV7-3 to TRBJ2-2; no clear D. Germline loops: CDR1 SGHTA, CDR2 FQGTGA. V gave up 1 base and J gave up 3 bases, with 6 bases separating them. This CDR3 has 14 amino acids. The CDR3 nucleotides read TGTGCCAGCAGCTTAAACAAAGACACCGGGGAGCTGTTTTTT. This sequence encodes CASSLNKDTGELFF. Looking up the rest from reference TRBV7-3 and TRBJ2-2 gives the full variable domain: GAGVSQTPSNKVTEKGKYVELRCDPISGHTALYWYRQSLGQGPEFLIYFQGTGAADDSGLPNDRFFAVRPEGSVSTLKIQRTERGDSAVYLCASSLNKDTGELFFGEGSRLTVL.

This clonotype was picked up a small number of times. The chain couples TRBV12-3 or TRBV12-4 to TRBJ2-7; possible D gene TRBD1, 5 bases. V was shortened by 4 bases and J by 0 bases, with 22 bases between the two germline ends. The CDR3 sequence is 18 residues long. CDR3 nucleotides: TGTGCCAGCAGTTCTTTAAGAGGTGAACAGGAGTACTCCTACGAGCAGTACTTC. It codes for CASSSLRGEQEYSYEQYF.

The chain uses TRBV7-2 and TRBJ2-3; 9 bases are shared with TRBD2. This CDR3 is built from 17 residues. Germline-derived CDR1 and CDR2 are SGHTA and FQGNSA. V was clipped by 3 bases and J by 2 bases; unmatched bases: 9. The CDR3 DNA follows: TGTGCCAGCAGCTTGGGAGTTAGCGGGGGATACACAGATACGCAGTATTTT. This codes for CASSLGVSGGYTDTQYF.

This clonotype came up many times. V and J are TRBV7-2 and TRBJ1-1; D not certain. This CDR3 is built from 13 residues. Trimming removed 8 bases from V and 1 base from J, with 11 bases in between. Germline CDR1 is SGHTA and CDR2 is FQGNSA. In DNA, the CDR3 is TGTGCCAGCTGCGCCTTAGGGAACACTGAAGCTTTCTTT. It specifies CASCALGNTEAFF.

This clonotype was seen repeatedly, ten times or more. The J gene is TRBJ1-2, the V gene TRBV20-1; D is uncertain. Germline CDR1 and CDR2: DFQATT and SNEGSKA (reference sequence). The CDR3 totals 16 residues. V lost 1 base and J 5 bases, leaving 20 bases between the germline ends. CDR3 sequence reads: CSARVTDHPGFYGYTF. For the CDR3, the DNA is TGCAGTGCTAGAGTGACCGACCACCCAGGATTTTATGGCTACACCTTC.

The chain is built from TRBV5-1 and TRBJ2-1; 9 bases align to TRBD2. The CDR3 runs to 16 residues. Germline CDR1 and CDR2: SGHRS and YFSETQ. V shed 1 base and J 11 bases; nucleotides not matched to a gene: 13. Here the CDR3 DNA reads TGCGCCAGCAGCTTGTTCGGTAGCGGGGGCCATCTCCAGCAGTTCTTC. Translation gives CASSLFGSGGHLQQFF.

This chain uses TRBV7-8 with TRBJ2-3; 15 nucleotides match TRBD2. The CDR3 covers 18 residues. V lost 4 bases to trimming and J lost 2 bases; unmatched junction nucleotides: 7. The germline CDR1 and CDR2 sequences are SGHVS and FQNEAQ. CDR3 protein: CASSSLGLAGGPTDTQYF. CDR3 in DNA: TGTGCCAGCAGCTCACTAGGACTAGCGGGGGGGCCCACAGATACGCAGTATTTT.

This clonotype was counted many times. The chain combines TRBV3-1 with TRBJ2-1; D perhaps matches TRBD1 (5 bases). This CDR3 has 15 amino acids. V dropped 4 bases and J dropped 2 bases, with 12 bases sitting between them. CDR1 is LGHDT and CDR2 is YNNKEL in the germline V gene (reference sequence). The CDR3 DNA sequence: TGTGCCAGCAGCCGGGGCGAGGCCCCCTACAATGAGCAGTTCTTC. This translates into CASSRGEAPYNEQFF.

The table lists this clonotype with many counts. The chain uses TRBV14 and TRBJ1-2; no definite D call. V dropped 4 bases and J dropped 5 bases, with 14 bases sitting between them. CDR3 length equals 14 residues. CDR1 and CDR2 (germline): SGHDN, FVKESK. The CDR3 DNA reads as TGTGCCAGCAGCCCTAGACTGACGGGGTATGGCTACACCTTC. The encoded protein is CASSPRLTGYGYTF.

Points on this clonotype: An end of the junction does not agree with germline; a read error may underlie this. As DNA, the CDR3 is TGTGCTAGCACCCAGAGCAGAAACACTGAAGCTTTCTTT. Translation gives CASTQSRNTEAFF. The V call is TRBV7-7, the J call TRBJ1-1; no reliable D call. Germline V CDR1 and CDR2: SSHAT, FNYEAQ (reference sequence). This CDR3 is built from 13 residues.

This clonotype has ten or more counts. In DNA, the CDR3 is TGTGCCAGCAGCCTTGGGACAGGGCCGCAGCCCCAGCATTTT. Translating gives CASSLGTGPQPQHF. The gene calls are TRBV3-1 and TRBJ1-5; 9 nucleotides line up with TRBD1. The length of the CDR3 is 14 residues. V lost 4 bases and J lost 7; bases outside the gene matches: 5. Germline values: CDR1 LGHDT, CDR2 YNNKEL (reference sequence).

This clonotype was recorded many times. V usage is TRBV28 and J usage is TRBJ1-5, with D unclear. The CDR3 covers 13 residues. The V end lost 3 bases, the J end lost 7 bases, and 10 bases lay between the germline ends. Looked up from germline, CDR1 is MDHEN and CDR2 is SYDVKM. The CDR3 loop is CASSFVVKQPQHF. Here the CDR3 DNA reads TGTGCCAGCAGTTTTGTAGTCAAACAGCCCCAGCATTTT. Using reference TRBV28 and TRBJ1-5 for the parts outside the CDR3, the full variable domain is DVKVTQSSRYLVKRTGEKVFLECVQDMDHENMFWYRQDPGLGLRLIYFSYDVKMKEKGDIPEGYSVSREKKERFSLILESASTNQTSMYLCASSFVVKQPQHFGDGTRLSIL.

This clonotype was detected ten times or more. V and J are TRBV20-1 and TRBJ1-1, with D perhaps TRBD1 (6 bases). The V and J ends lost 1 base and 4 bases respectively, with 13 bases between them. Per germline, CDR1 DFQATT and CDR2 SNEGSKA (reference sequence). The CDR3 sequence is 14 residues long. In DNA, the CDR3 is TGCAGTGCTAGAGGGGGGGCGCGGGGCACTGAAGCTTTCTTT. Translation: CSARGGARGTEAFF.

The CDR3 sequence: CASSRDRGLSEQYF. CDR3 DNA: TGTGCCAGCAGTCGGGACAGGGGGCTCTCCGAGCAGTACTTC. This chain links TRBV6-1 with TRBJ2-7; TRBD1 matches at 12 bases. The germline gives CDR1 MNHNS, CDR2 SASEGT. V dropped 5 bases and J dropped 6; count of bases not matched to a gene: 5. The CDR3 has 14 amino acids.

V and J are TRBV5-1 and TRBJ1-1; 10 bases fit TRBD1. V shed 4 bases and J 6 bases; nucleotides not matched to a gene: 12. CDR3 length: 16 residues. Germline CDR1 and CDR2: SGHRS and YFSETQ. The CDR3 region is CASSQQDRGGRAEAFF. In DNA form, the CDR3 reads TGCGCCAGCAGCCAGCAGGACAGGGGGGGACGCGCTGAAGCTTTCTTT.

The chain carries TRBV9 and TRBJ2-1; the match to TRBD2 covers 9 bases. The junction had 7 bases not matched to a gene; V was cut back by 3 bases and J by 6 bases. This CDR3 contains 15 residues. Germline V lookup: CDR1 SGDLS, CDR2 YYNGEE. DNA of the CDR3: TGTGCCAGCAGCGATATGGCGGGGGGGCGCAATGAGCAGTTCTTC. Protein sequence: CASSDMAGGRNEQFF. Full variable domain (outside the CDR3, taken from reference TRBV9 and TRBJ2-1): DSGVTQTPKHLITATGQRVTLRCSPRSGDLSVYWYQQSLDQGLQFLIQYYNGEERAKGNILERFSAQQFPDLHSELNLSSLELGDSALYFCASSDMAGGRNEQFFGPGTRLTVL.

This clonotype has a count of ten or more. V gene TRBV20-1 combines with J gene TRBJ2-2; D gene ambiguous. CDR3 length: 13 amino acids. Trimming removed 3 bases at V and 0 bases at J, with 5 bases between. The V gene's germline CDR1 is DFQATT and CDR2 SNEGSKA (reference sequence). CDR3 sequence: CSARAANTGELFF. The CDR3 DNA reads TGCAGTGCTAGGGCAGCGAACACCGGGGAGCTGTTTTTT.

In this sample, this clonotype turned up many times. The chain has TRBV7-2 and TRBJ2-1, with 11 bases lining up with TRBD2. This CDR3 has 18 residues. CDR1 SGHTA and CDR2 FQGNSA come from the germline V gene. Trimming removed 5 bases from V and 4 bases from J; junction bases left unmatched: 13. CDR3 in DNA: TGTGCCAGCAGCCGCCTAAGTAGCGGGGGGGTCGGATACAATGAGCAGTTCTTC. Protein sequence: CASSRLSSGGVGYNEQFF.

This clonotype was counted between two and nine times. The V call is TRBV7-9, the J call TRBJ1-1; D not certain. Trimming removed 5 bases at V and 3 bases at J, with 7 bases between. Germline values: CDR1 SEHNR, CDR2 FQNEAQ (reference sequence). This CDR3 contains 12 residues. This CDR3 is CASSHRDTEAFF. As DNA, the CDR3 is TGTGCCAGCAGCCACCGGGACACTGAAGCTTTCTTT. The whole variable domain, remainder taken from reference TRBV7-9 and TRBJ1-1, is DTGVSQNPRHKITKRGQNVTFRCDPISEHNRLYWYRQTLGQGPEFLTYFQNEAQLEKSRLLSDRFSAERPKGSFSTLEIQRTEQGDSAMYLCASSHRDTEAFFGQGTRLTVV.

The table lists this clonotype with many counts. The V and J genes are TRBV5-6 and TRBJ1-5; D not resolved. This CDR3 is built from 15 residues. CDR1 SGHDT and CDR2 YYEEEE come from the germline V gene. Between the trimmed V and J ends, which lost 4 bases and 4 bases, there was a span of 15 bases. CDR3 region: CASSRTVTPNQPQHF. The CDR3 DNA reads TGTGCCAGCAGCCGTACAGTTACCCCAAATCAGCCCCAGCATTTT. Drawing the rest from reference TRBV5-6 and TRBJ1-5, the complete variable domain is DAGVTQSPTHLIKTRGQQVTLRCSPKSGHDTVSWYQQALGQGPQFIFQYYEEEERQRGNFPDRFSGHQFPNYSSELNVNALLLGDSALYLCASSRTVTPNQPQHFGDGTRLSIL.

In this sample, this clonotype turned up many times. The chain uses TRBV11-2 and TRBJ2-7; the match to TRBD1 covers 9 bases. The germline gives CDR1 SGHAT, CDR2 FQNNGV. J was trimmed by 2 bases and V by 1 base; bases with no gene match: 3. CDR3 size: 15 residues. CDR3 in DNA: TGTGCCAGCAGCTTAGCGGGACAGGGACCCTACGAGCAGTACTTC. Its protein is CASSLAGQGPYEQYF.

This clonotype was counted a single time. The chain employs TRBV10-3 and TRBJ1-1; D is uncertain. Germline lookup yields CDR1 ENHRY and CDR2 SYGVKD. The ends were cut back, 3 bases at V and 5 bases at J, with 10 bases in the middle. The CDR3 totals 13 residues. The CDR3 bases are TGTGCCATCAGTGAAGGTACGGCTACTGAAGCTTTCTTT. It encodes CAISEGTATEAFF.

This sequence joins TRBV6-1 and TRBJ2-7; 16 nucleotides agree with TRBD2. J gave up 7 bases and V 5 bases, and 5 bases lay outside the gene matches. Germline CDR1 is MNHNS and CDR2 is SASEGT. The CDR3 covers 15 residues. In DNA, the CDR3 is TGTGCCAGCAGTAAGGGACTAGCGGGGGGGCGTGAGCAGTACTTC. Protein: CASSKGLAGGREQYF.

This clonotype has a count of ten or more. The chain carries TRBV5-1 and TRBJ1-5; D not certain. Germline CDR1 and CDR2: SGHRS and YFSETQ. This CDR3 is built from 15 residues. Trimming removed 0 bases from V and 1 base from J, with 8 bases in between. The CDR3 region has the DNA TGCGCCAGCAGCTTGGGGGGAATGAGCAATCAGCCCCAGCATTTT. This encodes CASSLGGMSNQPQHF.

This clonotype was seen many times. V is TRBV6-5 and J is TRBJ2-1; a weak D match, TRBD1 (5 bases). Germline values: CDR1 MNHEY, CDR2 SVGAGI. Trimming shortened V by 2 bases and J by 2 bases, and 10 bases separated the two germline ends. The CDR3 loop spans 15 amino acids. CDR3 region: CASSYRAGTYNEQFF. CDR3 nucleotides: TGTGCCAGCAGTTACCGGGCAGGGACCTACAATGAGCAGTTCTTC.